The clone carrying this T cell receptor (beta chain) was seen only a few times. What it binds is unknown. These data belong to a study of identical twins. Study-wide findings and caveats: Models underestimated TCR alpha sharing (out-of-frame) in monozygotic twins.

Template switching supplied a universal primer site; unique molecular identifiers were carried on the cDNA. TCRdb called the 5' RACE reads again in MiXCR, with one record for every CDR3 protein. The data hold approximately 230,000 distinct CDR3 sequences, with roughly an eighth observed a single time. Among all donors, each was a healthy Caucasian. Trimming stripped 6 bases from V and 4 bases from J, with 12 bases between. The CDR3 loop spans 13 amino acids. Germline V gene sequence: CDR1 SEHNR, CDR2 FQNEAQ (reference sequence). The rearrangement uses TRBV7-9 and TRBJ1-2, with D unresolved. Sequenced sample: memory (CD45RO+) T cells sorted from blood. The TCR originated in a woman under 30 in good health. As DNA, the CDR3 is TGTGCCAGCAGTCCAGAGGTTCTCTATGGCTACACCTTC. It translates to CASSPEVLYGYTF.